The 23 T cell receptor beta chains presented below share a single source sample, sequenced in a study of T cells in Graves' hyperthyroidism and ophthalmopathy (dated by TCRdb to the late 2010s). The protocol used for the library was multiplex PCR. The instrument was an Illumina HiSeq 2000. Amplification of TCR beta CDR3 regions was carried out from RNA transcripts. For the first round of RT-PCR on the TCR CDR3, the HTBI primer set was used together with the Qiagen OneStep RT-PCR kit. TCRdb's own reprocessing of the public reads used fastp at Q25 and MiXCR and kept productive beta chains. Here each entry gathers all rows of one CDR3 protein and keeps the most common genes and DNA. In this sample the table shows fewer than 650,000 distinct CDR3 sequences, around 13% of which occur a single time. The ten top clones hold around 14% of the sample. The material sequenced was blood. These TCRs come from a woman between 35 and 50 years old with Graves' hyperthyroidism.

The chain employs TRBV2 and TRBJ2-5, with 10 positions matching TRBD1. Germline values: CDR1 SNHLY, CDR2 FYNNEI. The V segment lost 3 bases and the J segment 3 bases; nucleotides outside the gene matches: 7. This CDR3 has 16 residues. This chain's CDR3 is CASSDTRTGGKETQYF. CDR3 coding DNA: TGTGCCAGCAGTGATACCCGGACAGGGGGAAAAGAGACCCAGTACTTC.

V gene TRBV11-2 combines with J gene TRBJ2-7, with D perhaps matching TRBD1 or TRBD2 (5 bases each). The length of the CDR3 is 14 residues. V lost 5 bases to trimming and J lost 7 bases, with 18 bases between them. Germline CDR1 reads SGHAT; CDR2 reads FQNNGV. The CDR3 nucleotides are TGTGCCAGCAGCCTAATGACAGTACCGGGGGAGCAGTACTTC. The encoded protein is CASSLMTVPGEQYF.

A note on this clonotype: A much larger clone differs from this one at a single base, so this may be a read error. This chain connects TRBV6-1 to TRBJ1-2; maybe TRBD1 (5 bases). V lost 4 bases, J lost 7 bases, and 22 bases lay in between. The germline V gene encodes CDR1 MNHNS and CDR2 SASEGT. This CDR3 spans 16 amino acids. The CDR3 is CASSGSAGPGNSGYTF. The CDR3 nucleotides read TGTGCCAGCAGTGGAAGCGCTGGGCCAGGGAACAGTGGCTACACCTTC.

This rearrangement joins TRBV15 to TRBJ1-3; 7 nucleotides line up with TRBD1. The CDR3 covers 16 residues. V was pared by 2 bases and J by 0 bases, with 4 bases of the junction left unmatched. Germline loops: CDR1 LNHNV, CDR2 YYDKDF (reference sequence). The CDR3 reads CATSRRQGPSGNTIYF. CDR3 DNA sequence: TGTGCCACCAGCAGAAGACAGGGCCCCTCTGGAAACACCATATATTTT.

In its sample, this clonotype was seen a few times. V is TRBV6-1 and J is TRBJ2-2; 12 nucleotides align to TRBD2. The CDR3 totals 15 residues. V was clipped by 6 bases and J by 5 bases; unmatched bases: 4. CDR1 MNHNS and CDR2 SASEGT come from the germline V gene. CDR3 bases: TGTGCCAGCAGCGTAGGACTAGCGGGGACCGGGGAGCTGTTTTTT. It codes for CASSVGLAGTGELFF.

V usage is TRBV29-1 and J usage is TRBJ2-5; TRBD2 matches 8 bases. Germline CDR1 reads SQVTM; CDR2 reads ANQGSEA. V shed 8 bases and J 2 bases; nucleotides not matched to a gene: 10. This CDR3 spans 14 amino acids. The chain's CDR3 is CSFAAGVEQETQYF. In DNA form, the CDR3 reads TGCAGCTTCGCAGCGGGAGTTGAACAAGAGACCCAGTACTTC. Complete variable domain (other parts from reference TRBV29-1 and TRBJ2-5): SAVISQKPSRDICQRGTSLTIQCQVDSQVTMMFWYRQQPGQSLTLIATANQGSEATYESGFVIDKFPISRPNLTFSTLTVSNMSPEDSSIYLCSFAAGVEQETQYFGPGTRLLVL.

This chain's CDR3 is CASSLNRARNTEAFF. The CDR3 nucleotides are TGTGCCAGCAGTTTAAACAGAGCTCGGAACACTGAAGCTTTCTTT. This chain joins TRBV27 and TRBJ1-1; D is unresolved. V dropped 2 bases and J dropped 1 base, with 11 bases sitting between them. The V gene's germline CDR1 is MNHEY and CDR2 SMNVEV (reference sequence). The CDR3 length is 15 residues.

This clonotype was counted a few times. The chain couples TRBV15 to TRBJ2-2; 15 nucleotides line up with TRBD2. Losses at the gene ends were 0 bases for V and 1 base for J; bases not matched to a gene: 6. Germline CDR1 is LNHNV and CDR2 is YYDKDF (reference sequence). There are 20 residues in the CDR3. This CDR3 is CATSRDRGLAGGMNTGELFF. The CDR3 DNA is TGTGCCACCAGCAGAGATCGCGGACTAGCGGGAGGGATGAACACCGGGGAGCTGTTTTTT.

This clonotype was seen at least ten times. This chain links TRBV28 with TRBJ1-4; D unresolved. The germline V gene encodes CDR1 MDHEN and CDR2 SYDVKM. The CDR3 runs to 16 residues. V was cut by 4 bases and J by 2 bases, with 14 bases left in between. The CDR3 nucleotides read TGTGCCAGCAGTTCCCCCTCCTCTGCTACTAATGAAAAACTGTTTTTT. Protein: CASSSPSSATNEKLFF.

The sample holds many counts of this clonotype. The rearrangement links TRBV2 to TRBJ2-2; 7 nucleotides match TRBD2. CDR1 and CDR2 from the germline V gene are SNHLY and FYNNEI. This CDR3 has 16 residues. V trimming: 3 bases; J trimming: 1 base; junction bases outside the gene matches: 5. This CDR3 is CASSDPRGRNTGELFF. CDR3 bases: TGTGCCAGCAGTGATCCCCGCGGGAGGAACACCGGGGAGCTGTTTTTT.

In this sample, this clonotype turned up many times. The gene calls are TRBV12-3 or TRBV12-4 and TRBJ1-1, with no clear D. The CDR3 covers 13 residues. V dropped 5 bases and J dropped 0 bases, with 7 bases sitting between them. This CDR3 is CASSAQVNTEAFF. Written as DNA, the CDR3 is TGTGCCAGCAGTGCTCAGGTGAACACTGAAGCTTTCTTT.

This clonotype was recorded many times. This chain connects TRBV20-1 to TRBJ2-7; TRBD2 might be the D (6 bases). The V gene's germline CDR1 is DFQATT and CDR2 SNEGSKA (reference sequence). V was pared by 4 bases and J by 4 bases, with 17 bases between. The length of the CDR3 is 14 residues. This CDR3 is CSAKGRSHYYEQYF. CDR3 nucleotides: TGCAGTGCTAAGGGGAGGAGCCATTATTACGAGCAGTACTTC.

This clonotype was observed many times. The V call is TRBV7-2, the J call TRBJ1-4; D gene ambiguous. Per the germline V gene, CDR1 is SGHTA and CDR2 is FQGNSA. This CDR3 comprises 15 residues. V lost 5 bases and J lost 3, with 13 bases in between. The CDR3 bases are TGTGCCAGCAGCCTAAGACCTGGAGCTAATGAAAAACTGTTTTTT. It is translated as CASSLRPGANEKLFF.

V gene TRBV7-9 combines with J gene TRBJ1-2, with D unresolved. The CDR3 covers 13 residues. V was cut by 5 bases and J by 3 bases, with 10 bases left in between. Looked up from germline, CDR1 is SEHNR and CDR2 is FQNEAQ (reference sequence). The CDR3 DNA reads TGTGCCAGCAGCCCGGGTCATGACTATGGCTACACCTTC. Translation: CASSPGHDYGYTF.

This clonotype was picked up a small number of times. The chain joins TRBV9 to TRBJ2-2; 8 nucleotides match TRBD2. Germline CDR1 reads SGDLS; CDR2 reads YYNGEE. The CDR3 has 16 residues. Trimming at V came to 0 bases and at J to 5 bases, leaving 6 bases not matched to a gene. CDR3 in amino acids: CASSVGSGGQTGELFF. The CDR3 bases are TGTGCCAGCAGCGTAGGCTCGGGAGGGCAGACCGGGGAGCTGTTTTTT.

J is TRBJ2-5 and V is TRBV28; 11 bases are a match to TRBD2. There are 14 residues in the CDR3. Looked up from germline, CDR1 is MDHEN and CDR2 is SYDVKM. The V and J ends lost 5 bases and 5 bases, in that order; junction bases with no gene match: 4. The CDR3 DNA is TGTGCCAGCAGTACTAGCGGGAGATCGGAGACCCAGTACTTC. Amino acid sequence: CASSTSGRSETQYF.

This clonotype was detected ten times or more. This chain joins TRBV28 and TRBJ1-5; D possibly corresponds to TRBD1 (6 bases). V lost 7 bases, J lost 4 bases, and 11 bases lay in between. CDR3 length: 13 amino acids. CDR1 is MDHEN, CDR2 SYDVKM, per germline. The CDR3 here is CASKRDTNQPQHF. The CDR3 DNA sequence: TGTGCCAGCAAACGGGACACTAATCAGCCCCAGCATTTT.

This clonotype was observed many times. The chain recombines TRBV18 with TRBJ2-7, with TRBD2 identical over 8 bases. The junction had 6 bases not matched to a gene; V was cut back by 5 bases and J by 0 bases. CDR3 length: 15 residues. The germline CDR1 and CDR2 sequences are KGHSH and LQKENI. The CDR3 region has the DNA TGTGCCAGCTCAAGTACTAGCGGATACTCCTACGAGCAGTACTTC. This codes for CASSSTSGYSYEQYF.

This clonotype was seen a handful of times. The chain links TRBV13 to TRBJ2-1, with 10 bases lining up with TRBD1. This CDR3 has 14 residues. Trimming removed 4 bases from V and 8 bases from J; junction bases left unmatched: 5. The germline gives CDR1 PRHDT, CDR2 FYEKMQ (reference sequence). As DNA, the CDR3 is TGTGCCAGCAGCTGGGGACAGGGGAGCGATGAGCAGTTCTTC. This encodes CASSWGQGSDEQFF.

In its sample, this clonotype was seen many times. This chain connects TRBV7-2 to TRBJ1-5; D might be TRBD1 (6 bases). Looked up from germline, CDR1 is SGHTA and CDR2 is FQGNSA. The CDR3 is 14 amino acids. Deletions cut 1 base from V and 7 bases from J, with 11 bases between. CDR3 in DNA: TGTGCCAGCAGCTTAGTACAGGGTGGGCAGCCCCAGCATTTT. This gives the protein CASSLVQGGQPQHF.

This clonotype was detected ten times or more. This chain uses TRBV15 with TRBJ2-7, with 9 bases matching TRBD1. With 1 base clipped from V and 1 base from J, the junction kept 2 bases outside the gene matches. The germline V gene has CDR1 LNHNV and CDR2 YYDKDF (reference sequence). This CDR3 is built from 15 residues. The chain's CDR3 is CATSRGGQGSYEQYF. The DNA for the CDR3 is TGTGCCACCAGCAGAGGTGGACAGGGGTCCTACGAGCAGTACTTC.

In its sample, this clonotype was seen a few times. This rearrangement joins TRBV5-4 to TRBJ2-3; a weak D match, TRBD2 (7 bases). CDR1 and CDR2 from the germline V gene are SGHNT and YYREEE (reference sequence). Trimming shortened V by 0 bases and J by 3 bases, and 14 bases separated the two germline ends. The CDR3 is 16 amino acids. The CDR3, as DNA: TGTGCCAGCAGCTTGGAGGGGGGGCGCCGGACAGATACGCAGTATTTT. This translates into CASSLEGGRRTDTQYF.

The chain couples TRBV5-1 to TRBJ2-7; D may be TRBD1 or TRBD2 (5 bases each). Germline V gene sequence: CDR1 SGHRS, CDR2 YFSETQ. V lost 0 bases and J 5 bases, leaving 24 bases between the germline ends. The CDR3 is 18 residues long. The CDR3 loop is CASSLVPIGNGGSNEQYF. As DNA, the CDR3 is TGCGCCAGCAGCTTGGTCCCGATTGGGAATGGGGGAAGCAACGAGCAGTACTTC.